The source of this TCR beta chain is a study of blood T cell repertoires in COVID-19. Study in general: COVID-19 samples from acute and convalescent phases originated in the United States, Italy and Spain. Sources were T cells, B-cell-depleted T cells, or PBMCs; the material itself was cDNA or gDNA.

This CDR3 has 15 amino acids. V shed 5 bases and J 6 bases; nucleotides not matched to a gene: 4. Germline CDR1 SEHNR, CDR2 FQNEAQ (reference sequence). Seattle participants joined during active infection and were tracked over time. In the authors' workflow: How many nucleated cells were present was estimated from reference gene primer amplification. Measured with immunoSEQ multiplex PCR; TCRdb has only the in-frame clones, and not every one. V and J calls plus clone size are reproduced from that table; the DNA served to infer D and trimming. The data hold 250,000 to 300,000 clones, with 85% to 90% observed a single time.

The receptor was isolated from a woman aged 45-65 years with COVID-19, enrolled during active disease. This sequence joins TRBV7-9 and TRBJ2-2; 12 bases align to TRBD2. Sequencing was performed on peripheral blood. The CDR3 region is CASSATSGRPGELFF. CDR3 coding DNA: TGTGCCAGCAGCGCAACTAGCGGGAGGCCCGGGGAGCTGTTTTTT.